The next 4 T cell receptor beta chains were all read from a single sample in a study of control samples from healthy donors and cancer patients. TCRdb's copy holds only in-frame clones and misses some; the assay was immunoSEQ multiplex PCR. The sample has 84,000 or so clones, 91% seen once; the top ten hold about a sixth. The sequenced material came from blood. Source of these receptors: a man aged 30-40 years in good health.

V and J are TRBV3-1 (or the pseudogene TRBV3-2) and TRBJ1-1; D gene uncertain. In germline, CDR1 is LGHDT, CDR2 YNNKEL (reference sequence). Trimming pared 6 bases from V and 6 bases from J, leaving 14 bases between. The CDR3 spans 13 residues. The CDR3: CASRRIDNSEAFF. DNA of the CDR3: TGTGCCAGCAGGCGAATTGACAATTCTGAAGCTTTCTTT.

The gene calls are TRBV24-1 and TRBJ1-2; D possibly corresponds to TRBD1 (5 bases). The V end was cut by 4 bases, the J end by 4 bases, with 15 bases between. Germline CDR1 is KGHDR and CDR2 is SFDVKD. The CDR3 spans 15 residues. The CDR3 DNA reads TGTGCCACCAGTGACCCCGGGGAGGGGACCTATGGCTACACCTTC. Encoded protein: CATSDPGEGTYGYTF.

This clone came up a few times. The rearrangement uses TRBV7-9 and TRBJ2-3; 10 bases line up with TRBD1. The CDR3 contains 19 residues. CDR1 is SEHNR, CDR2 FQNEAQ, per germline (reference sequence). V dropped 1 base and J dropped 2; count of bases not matched to a gene: 12. Here the CDR3 reads CASSLVGQLDRGFTDTQYF. The CDR3, as DNA: TGTGCCAGCAGCTTAGTGGGCCAATTGGACAGGGGGTTCACAGATACGCAGTATTTT.

About this clone: The sample carries other DNA sequences with the same CDR3. The genes are TRBV5-1 and TRBJ2-2; unclear D gene. Germline CDR1 is SGHRS and CDR2 is YFSETQ. CDR3 length: 13 amino acids. Deletions cut 0 bases from V and 4 bases from J, with 4 bases between. The CDR3 DNA is TGCGCCAGCAGCTTGGATGGCACCGGGGAGCTGTTTTTT. Translating it yields CASSLDGTGELFF.